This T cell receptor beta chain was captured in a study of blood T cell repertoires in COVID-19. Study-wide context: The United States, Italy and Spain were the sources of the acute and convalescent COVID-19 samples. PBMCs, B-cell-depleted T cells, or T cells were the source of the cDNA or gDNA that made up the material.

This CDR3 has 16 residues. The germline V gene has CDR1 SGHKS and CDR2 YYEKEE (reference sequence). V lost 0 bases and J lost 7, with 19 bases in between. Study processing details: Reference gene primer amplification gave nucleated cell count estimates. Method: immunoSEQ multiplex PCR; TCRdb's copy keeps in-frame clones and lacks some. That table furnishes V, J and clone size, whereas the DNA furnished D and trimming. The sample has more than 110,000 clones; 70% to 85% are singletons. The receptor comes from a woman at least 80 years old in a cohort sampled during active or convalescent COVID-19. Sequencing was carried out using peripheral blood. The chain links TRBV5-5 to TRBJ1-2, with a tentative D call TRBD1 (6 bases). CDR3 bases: TGTGCCAGCAGCTTGGTTTGGGGGCAGTTTTTCAGTGGCTACACCTTC. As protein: CASSLVWGQFFSGYTF.